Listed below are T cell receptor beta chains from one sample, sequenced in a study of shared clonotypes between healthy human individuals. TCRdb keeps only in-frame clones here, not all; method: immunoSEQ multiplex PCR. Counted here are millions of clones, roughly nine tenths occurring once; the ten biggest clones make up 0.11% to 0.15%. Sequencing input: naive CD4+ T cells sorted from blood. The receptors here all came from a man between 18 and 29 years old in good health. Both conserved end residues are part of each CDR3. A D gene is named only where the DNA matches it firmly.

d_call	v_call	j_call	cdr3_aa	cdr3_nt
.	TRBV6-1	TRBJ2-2	CASSGQGNTGELFF	TGTGCCAGCAGTGGTCAGGGCAACACCGGGGAGCTGTTTTTT
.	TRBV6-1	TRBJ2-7	CASPRDTNSYEQYF	TGTGCCAGCCCCCGGGACACCAACTCCTACGAGCAGTACTTC
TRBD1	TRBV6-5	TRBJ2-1	CASRRDRGNEQFF	TGTGCCAGCAGACGGGACAGGGGAAATGAGCAGTTCTTC
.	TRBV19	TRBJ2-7	CASRDQSYGSYEQYF	TGTGCCAGTAGGGACCAATCCTATGGGTCCTACGAGCAGTACTTC
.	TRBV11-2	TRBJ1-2	CASSNRLNYGYTF	TGTGCCAGCAGCAATAGATTGAACTATGGCTACACCTTC
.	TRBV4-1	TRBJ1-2	CASSQDGFPGGHYGYTF	TGCGCCAGCAGCCAAGATGGGTTTCCGGGGGGGCACTATGGCTACACCTTC
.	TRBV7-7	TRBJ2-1	CASSLGTGTGKDEQFF	TGTGCTAGCAGCTTGGGAACCGGGACGGGTAAAGATGAGCAGTTCTTC
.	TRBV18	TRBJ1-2	CASSTGVEGGYTF	TGTGCCAGCTCAACCGGCGTGGAAGGGGGCTACACCTTC
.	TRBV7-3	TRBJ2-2	CASSPTGTVNTGELFF	TGTGCCAGCAGCCCCACCGGGACGGTGAACACCGGGGAGCTGTTTTTT
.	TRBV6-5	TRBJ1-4	CAAGRTTNEKLFF	TGTGCCGCCGGGAGGACAACTAATGAAAAACTGTTTTTT
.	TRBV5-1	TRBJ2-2	CASSLAGEATGELFF	TGCGCCAGCAGCTTGGCCGGTGAGGCCACCGGGGAGCTGTTTTTT
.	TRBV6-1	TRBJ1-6	CASSDQPSSPLHF	TGTGCCAGCAGTGACCAGCCTAGTTCACCCCTCCACTTT
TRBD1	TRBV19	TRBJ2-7	CASSLSGQGSYEQYF	TGTGCCAGTAGCCTGTCGGGACAGGGATCCTACGAGCAGTACTTC
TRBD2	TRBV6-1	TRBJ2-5	CASSVLAGGQETQYF	TGTGCCAGCAGTGTCCTAGCGGGGGGACAAGAGACCCAGTACTTC
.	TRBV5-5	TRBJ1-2	CASSPNSGYGYTF	TGTGCCAGCAGTCCAAACTCCGGTTATGGCTACACCTTC
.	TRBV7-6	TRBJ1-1	CASSLTQNTEAFF	TGTGCCAGCAGCTTAACTCAGAACACTGAAGCTTTCTTT
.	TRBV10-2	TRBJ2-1	CASSADFRQYNEQFF	TGCGCCAGCAGTGCGGACTTCCGCCAATACAATGAGCAGTTCTTC
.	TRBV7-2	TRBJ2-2	CASSQVQIMTGELFF	TGTGCCAGCAGCCAGGTCCAGATTATGACCGGGGAGCTGTTTTTT
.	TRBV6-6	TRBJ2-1	CATSKRASSYNEQFF	TGTGCCACCTCAAAGCGGGCGAGCTCCTACAATGAGCAGTTCTTC
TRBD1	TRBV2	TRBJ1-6	CASSTGTVLPLHF	TGTGCCAGCAGTACCGGGACAGTGCTTCCCCTCCACTTT